One sample yielded the 23 T cell receptor beta chains listed below, sequenced in a study of CD8+ T cells in alopecia areata (dated by TCRdb to the late 2010s). Receptor amplification or capture employed the immunoSEQ multiplex PCR assay. RNA was extracted from all samples and reverse transcribed into cDNA as template for TCR sequencing. TCRdb's version of the immuneACCESS table is confined to in-frame rearrangements and falls short of the full clone set. An unresolved V gene accounts for under half of the shortfall where checked; the remainder is of unknown origin. The sample yields 140,000 to 150,000 clones; around 60% were counted once. The ten largest clones add up to under 8% of the sample. Read against the paper, the sample's time point label means: baseline before oral tofacitinib. Sequencing used CD4+ T cells sorted from blood, obtained at week 0. The receptors come from a human donor with alopecia areata.

To note about this clone: A junction boundary mismatches the germline segment, possibly from a read error. The chain recombines TRBV29-1 with TRBJ2-1; no clear D. The CDR3 is made up of 11 amino acids. Germline V gene sequence: CDR1 SQVTM, CDR2 ANQGSEA. CDR3 amino acids: CVVDRMYEQFF. The CDR3 DNA follows: TGTGTGGTAGACCGGATGTATGAGCAGTTCTTC.

This clone was observed a few times. This chain connects TRBV30 to TRBJ1-2; the D gene is possibly TRBD1 (6 bases). V lost 4 bases and J lost 5, with 14 bases in between. The CDR3 covers 13 residues. Germline-derived CDR1 and CDR2 are GTSNPN and SVGIG (reference sequence). CDR3 nucleotides: TGTGCCTGGATGGGGGGCCCCATGTATGGCTACACCTTC. This gives the protein CAWMGGPMYGYTF.

This clone was recorded a few times. This chain connects TRBV2 to TRBJ2-2; a weak D match, TRBD1 (5 bases). V lost 6 bases and J lost 2, with 13 bases in between. The CDR3 length is 15 residues. The germline gives CDR1 SNHLY, CDR2 FYNNEI. The CDR3: CASRDRQRNTGELFF. The CDR3 DNA is TGTGCCAGCAGGGATAGACAGAGAAACACCGGGGAGCTGTTTTTT.

This clone has a handful of counts. The chain uses TRBV9 and TRBJ2-5, with D uncertain. V gave up 0 bases and J gave up 1 base, with 1 base separating them. The CDR3 runs 12 residues. Germline assignment: CDR1 SGDLS and CDR2 YYNGEE. The CDR3 loop reads CASSVGQETQYF. Written as DNA, the CDR3 is TGTGCCAGCAGCGTAGGCCAAGAGACCCAGTACTTC. The entire variable domain, with the rest obtained from reference TRBV9 and TRBJ2-5, is as follows: DSGVTQTPKHLITATGQRVTLRCSPRSGDLSVYWYQQSLDQGLQFLIQYYNGEERAKGNILERFSAQQFPDLHSELNLSSLELGDSALYFCASSVGQETQYFGPGTRLLVL.

This clone came up once. This rearrangement joins TRBV9 to TRBJ1-2; the D gene is possibly TRBD1 (6 bases). Trimming took off 6 bases at V and 6 bases at J, with 15 bases between the two ends. The CDR3 covers 13 residues. CDR1 and CDR2 from the germline V gene are SGDLS and YYNGEE. CDR3 DNA: TGTGCCAGCACCCCCCTACAGGGTAATGGCTACACCTTC. Residues: CASTPLQGNGYTF.

The chain is built from TRBV27 and TRBJ2-1, with D maybe TRBD1 (6 bases). This CDR3 comprises 12 residues. Per germline, CDR1 MNHEY and CDR2 SMNVEV (reference sequence). Trimming removed 8 bases from V and 9 bases from J, with 14 bases in between. CDR3 protein: CASALPRGEQFF. CDR3 DNA: TGTGCCAGCGCTCTACCCAGGGGTGAGCAGTTCTTC.

The chain couples TRBV9 to TRBJ1-1; tentative D call: TRBD1 (5 bases). CDR1 SGDLS and CDR2 YYNGEE come from the germline V gene. This CDR3 is 15 amino acids long. V was pared by 3 bases and J by 4 bases, with 16 bases between. CDR3 DNA sequence: TGTGCCAGCAGCGAGGGGTCCCTGGTCGGCACTGAAGCTTTCTTT. It specifies CASSEGSLVGTEAFF. The full variable domain, with the rest looked up from reference TRBV9 and TRBJ1-1, is DSGVTQTPKHLITATGQRVTLRCSPRSGDLSVYWYQQSLDQGLQFLIQYYNGEERAKGNILERFSAQQFPDLHSELNLSSLELGDSALYFCASSEGSLVGTEAFFGQGTRLTVV.

This clone was counted a few times. J is TRBJ1-6 and V is TRBV10-3; TRBD1 aligns across 10 bases. With 0 bases clipped from V and 7 bases from J, the junction kept 0 bases outside the gene matches. This CDR3 spans 15 amino acids. The V gene's germline CDR1 is ENHRY and CDR2 SYGVKD. The CDR3 loop is CAISESGQGNSPLHF. DNA for the CDR3: TGTGCCATCAGTGAGTCGGGACAGGGGAATTCACCCCTCCACTTT.

This rearrangement joins TRBV4-1 to TRBJ1-2, with TRBD1 matching over 10 bases. With 2 bases clipped from V and 8 bases from J, the junction kept 5 bases outside the gene matches. CDR1 and CDR2 from the germline V gene are MGHRA and YSYEKL. CDR3 length: 14 residues. The chain's CDR3 is CASSQPGQGKGYTF. In DNA, the CDR3 is TGCGCCAGCAGCCAACCGGGACAGGGGAAGGGCTACACCTTC.

This clone was counted only a few times. The chain uses TRBV6-5 and TRBJ1-6; D is uncertain. CDR1 and CDR2 (germline): MNHEY, SVGAGI. The CDR3 length is 14 residues. V gave up 5 bases and J gave up 9 bases, with 14 bases separating them. CDR3 coding DNA: TGTGCCAGCAGTGTAAGGGTAGGAAGTTCACCCCTCCACTTT. Translation gives CASSVRVGSSPLHF.

The chain combines TRBV5-6 with TRBJ1-1; D is possibly TRBD1 (5 bases). Germline-derived CDR1 and CDR2 are SGHDT and YYEEEE. V was trimmed by 2 bases and J by 7 bases, leaving 9 bases between them. The CDR3 totals 12 residues. CDR3 sequence: CASSLEGLEAFF. CDR3 coding DNA: TGTGCCAGCAGCTTAGAGGGGCTTGAAGCTTTCTTT.

The chain recombines TRBV29-1 with TRBJ2-7, with D perhaps TRBD1 (5 bases). The CDR3 length is 14 residues. V lost 7 bases and J lost 0, with 16 bases in between. Germline CDR1 is SQVTM and CDR2 is ANQGSEA. The CDR3 bases are TGCAGCGCTGCCCGGCAGGGAAGCTCCTACGAGCAGTACTTC. Amino acids: CSAARQGSSYEQYF.

V gene TRBV6-1 combines with J gene TRBJ1-3; no definite D call. V was pared by 1 base and J by 0 bases, with 7 bases between. In germline, CDR1 is MNHNS, CDR2 SASEGT. The CDR3 spans 15 residues. The CDR3 loop reads CASSEGLYSGNTIYF. The CDR3 nucleotides are TGTGCCAGCAGTGAAGGGTTATACTCTGGAAACACCATATATTTT.

The chain employs TRBV11-2 and TRBJ2-5; the D gene is possibly TRBD2 (5 bases). V was clipped by 5 bases and J by 1 base, with 14 bases between them. The V gene's germline CDR1 is SGHAT and CDR2 FQNNGV. This CDR3 comprises 15 residues. In DNA form, the CDR3 reads TGTGCCAGCAGCATGGGGTGGGGAGCCCAAGAGACCCAGTACTTC. It encodes CASSMGWGAQETQYF.

This chain links TRBV7-2 with TRBJ1-5; 8 bases map to TRBD1. Per the germline V gene, CDR1 is SGHTA and CDR2 is FQGNSA. The V segment lost 5 bases and the J segment 7 bases; nucleotides outside the gene matches: 7. This CDR3 is built from 14 residues. CDR3 bases: TGTGCCAGCAGCCACGGACAGGGTGGGCAGCCCCAGCATTTT. Protein product: CASSHGQGGQPQHF. The full variable domain, in which reference TRBV7-2 and TRBJ1-5 provide the parts outside the CDR3, is GAGVSQSPSNKVTEKGKDVELRCDPISGHTALYWYRQSLGQGLEFLIYFQGNSAPDKSGLPSDRFSAERTGGSVSTLTIQRTQQEDSAVYLCASSHGQGGQPQHFGDGTRLSIL.

The chain recombines TRBV28 with TRBJ2-5; the D gene is possibly TRBD2 (5 bases). The germline V and J ends were trimmed by 8 bases and 11 bases, with 21 bases remaining between them. Germline CDR1 and CDR2: MDHEN and SYDVKM. The CDR3 runs 13 residues. The CDR3 reads CASGWSARAPQYF. Written as DNA, the CDR3 is TGTGCCAGCGGGTGGTCCGCGAGGGCCCCACAGTACTTC.

The count of this clone is one. This sequence joins TRBV29-1 and TRBJ1-4; the D is unclear. The germline gives CDR1 SQVTM, CDR2 ANQGSEA. This CDR3 is 12 amino acids long. Trimming cost V 7 bases and J 6 bases, with 12 bases left between them. The CDR3 region is CSAQHEDEKLFF. The CDR3 coding sequence is TGCAGCGCCCAACATGAGGATGAAAAACTGTTTTTT.

This CDR3 reads CASNRGTGTEAFF. The DNA for the CDR3 is TGCGCCAGCAACAGGGGGACCGGCACTGAAGCTTTCTTT. The chain employs TRBV4-3 and TRBJ1-1; 8 bases are shared with TRBD1. Germline CDR1 is LGHNA and CDR2 is YSLEER. Trimming cost V 7 bases and J 4 bases; bases outside gene matches: 5. The CDR3 is 13 amino acids.

This chain joins TRBV29-1 and TRBJ1-6; TRBD1 matches 9 bases. This CDR3 has 13 residues. Germline CDR1 is SQVTM and CDR2 is ANQGSEA. V was clipped by 6 bases and J by 7 bases; unmatched bases: 4. DNA of the CDR3: TGCAGCGTCTCACAGGGGGCAAATTCACCCCTCCACTTT. Amino acids: CSVSQGANSPLHF.

The chain combines TRBV7-2 with TRBJ2-2; tentatively, D is TRBD1 or TRBD2 (5 bases each). V was trimmed by 1 base and J by 5 bases, leaving 14 bases between them. Per germline, CDR1 SGHTA and CDR2 FQGNSA. CDR3 length equals 16 residues. The CDR3 reads CASSLDWDPGTGELFF. DNA for the CDR3: TGTGCCAGCAGCTTAGATTGGGACCCTGGGACCGGGGAGCTGTTTTTT.

The J gene is TRBJ1-3, the V gene TRBV5-6; unclear D gene. CDR1 and CDR2 from the germline V gene are SGHDT and YYEEEE. V shed 0 bases and J shed 0 bases, with 4 bases lying between them. This CDR3 region has 14 residues. The CDR3 spells CASSLVSSGNTIYF. Here the CDR3 DNA reads TGTGCCAGCAGCTTGGTCAGCTCTGGAAACACCATATATTTT.

This chain joins TRBV7-3 and TRBJ2-2; D is perhaps TRBD1 or TRBD2 (5 bases each). The CDR3 contains 15 residues. Per germline, CDR1 SGHTA and CDR2 FQGTGA. V was cut by 5 bases and J by 2 bases, with 12 bases left in between. For the CDR3, the DNA is TGTGCCAGCAGCGCCCGGGACGGAAACACCGGGGAGCTGTTTTTT. It specifies CASSARDGNTGELFF.

This clone was seen a handful of times. The chain recombines TRBV5-1 with TRBJ2-1, with D perhaps being TRBD1 or TRBD2 (6 bases each). This CDR3 is built from 15 residues. The V and J ends lost 4 bases and 4 bases respectively, with 15 bases between them. Germline values: CDR1 SGHRS, CDR2 YFSETQ. In nucleotides, the CDR3 is TGCGCCAGCAGCCGAGGGGGGATACAGTACAATGAGCAGTTCTTC. It is translated as CASSRGGIQYNEQFF. The whole variable domain, remainder taken from reference TRBV5-1 and TRBJ2-1, is KAGVTQTPRYLIKTRGQQVTLSCSPISGHRSVSWYQQTPGQGLQFLFEYFSETQRNKGNFPGRFSGRQFSNSRSEMNVSTLELGDSALYLCASSRGGIQYNEQFFGPGTRLTVL.